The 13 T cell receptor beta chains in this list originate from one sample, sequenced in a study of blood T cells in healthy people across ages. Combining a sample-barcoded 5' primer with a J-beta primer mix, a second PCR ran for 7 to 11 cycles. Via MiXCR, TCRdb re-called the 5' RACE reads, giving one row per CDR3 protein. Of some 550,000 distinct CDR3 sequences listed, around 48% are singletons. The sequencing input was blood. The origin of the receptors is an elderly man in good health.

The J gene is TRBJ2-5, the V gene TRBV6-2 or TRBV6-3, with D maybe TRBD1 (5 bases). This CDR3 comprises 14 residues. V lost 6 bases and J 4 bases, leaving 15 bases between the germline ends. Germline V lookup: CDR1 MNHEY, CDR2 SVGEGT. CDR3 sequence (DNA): TGTGCCAGCAGACCGGACACATCTGTAGAGACCCAGTACTTC. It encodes CASRPDTSVETQYF.

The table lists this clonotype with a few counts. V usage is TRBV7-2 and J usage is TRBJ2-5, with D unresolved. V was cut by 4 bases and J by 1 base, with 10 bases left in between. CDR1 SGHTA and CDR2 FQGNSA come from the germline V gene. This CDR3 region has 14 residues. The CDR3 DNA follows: TGTGCCAGCAGCTATTCACACTTCCAAGAGACCCAGTACTTC. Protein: CASSYSHFQETQYF.

Here the CDR3 reads CASSQQGGTEKLFF. As DNA, the CDR3 is TGTGCCAGCAGTCAACAGGGCGGCACTGAAAAACTGTTTTTT. The rearrangement links TRBV12-3 or TRBV12-4 to TRBJ1-4, with TRBD1 as a possible D gene (6 bases). This CDR3 has 14 amino acids. The V and J ends lost 5 bases and 7 bases respectively, with 14 bases between them.

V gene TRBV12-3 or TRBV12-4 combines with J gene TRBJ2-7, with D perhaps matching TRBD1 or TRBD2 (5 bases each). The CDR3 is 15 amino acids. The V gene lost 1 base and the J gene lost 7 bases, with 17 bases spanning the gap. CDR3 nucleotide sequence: TGTGCCAGCAGTTTAGGCACAACGGACTGGGGGGAGCAGTACTTC. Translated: CASSLGTTDWGEQYF.

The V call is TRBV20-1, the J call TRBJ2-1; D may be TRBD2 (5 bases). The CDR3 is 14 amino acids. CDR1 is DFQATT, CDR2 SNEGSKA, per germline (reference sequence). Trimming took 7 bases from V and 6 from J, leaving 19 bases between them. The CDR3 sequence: CSVSPELGINEQFF. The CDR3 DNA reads TGCAGTGTTTCTCCAGAACTAGGTATCAATGAGCAGTTCTTC.

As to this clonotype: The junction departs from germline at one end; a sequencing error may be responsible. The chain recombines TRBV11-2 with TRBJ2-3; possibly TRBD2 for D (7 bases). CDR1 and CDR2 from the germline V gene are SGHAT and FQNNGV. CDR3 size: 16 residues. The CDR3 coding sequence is TGCGCCAGCAGCTTGGGCGGGGGCCCTAGCACAGATACGCAGTATTTT. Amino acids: CASSLGGGPSTDTQYF.

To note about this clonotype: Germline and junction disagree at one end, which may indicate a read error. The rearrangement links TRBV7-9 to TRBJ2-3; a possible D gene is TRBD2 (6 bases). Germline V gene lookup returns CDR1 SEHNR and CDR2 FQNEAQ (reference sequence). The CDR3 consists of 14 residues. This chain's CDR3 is CASSLRGFTDTRYF. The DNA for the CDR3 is TGTGCCAGCAGCTTACGGGGGTTCACAGATACGCGGTATTTT.

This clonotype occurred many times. The CDR3 region is CASSYSLDRSYGYTF. CDR3 in DNA: TGTGCCAGCAGTTACTCCCTGGACAGGTCATATGGCTACACCTTC. The V and J genes are TRBV6-5 and TRBJ1-2, with 7 nucleotides matching TRBD1. CDR1 MNHEY and CDR2 SVGAGI come from the germline V gene. This CDR3 contains 15 residues. V lost 0 bases, J lost 5 bases, and 6 bases stayed unmatched.

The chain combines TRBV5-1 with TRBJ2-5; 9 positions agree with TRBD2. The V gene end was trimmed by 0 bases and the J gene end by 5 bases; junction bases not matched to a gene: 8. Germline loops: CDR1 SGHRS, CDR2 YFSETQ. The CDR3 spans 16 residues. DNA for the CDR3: TGCGCCAGCAGCTTGGATATCGGACTAGCGAGGGAGACCCAGTACTTC. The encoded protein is CASSLDIGLARETQYF.

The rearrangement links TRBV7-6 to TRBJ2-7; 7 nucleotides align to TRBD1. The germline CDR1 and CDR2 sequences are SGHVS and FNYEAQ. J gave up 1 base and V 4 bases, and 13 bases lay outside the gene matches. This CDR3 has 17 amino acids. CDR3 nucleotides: TGTGCCAGCAGCTCGGGCGCAGGGGGTCTCATATCCTACGAGCAGTACTTC. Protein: CASSSGAGGLISYEQYF. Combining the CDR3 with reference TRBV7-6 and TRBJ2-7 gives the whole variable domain GAGVSQSPRYKVTKRGQDVALRCDPISGHVSLYWYRQALGQGPEFLTYFNYEAQQDKSGLPNDRFSAERPEGSISTLTIQRTEQRDSAMYRCASSSGAGGLISYEQYFGPGTRLTVT.

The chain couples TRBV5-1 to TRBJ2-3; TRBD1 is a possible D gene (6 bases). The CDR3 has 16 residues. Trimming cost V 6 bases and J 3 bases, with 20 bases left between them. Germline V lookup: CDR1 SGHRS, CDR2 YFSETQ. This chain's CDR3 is CASTIKGDGWTDTQYF. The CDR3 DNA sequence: TGCGCCAGCACCATTAAGGGGGATGGATGGACAGATACGCAGTATTTT.

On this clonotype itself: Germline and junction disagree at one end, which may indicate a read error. CDR3 DNA sequence: TGTGCCAGCAGTGAAGGAGGTAGAGAGACTGGAGCTTTCTTT. It yields the protein CASSEGGRETGAFF. The V gene is TRBV6-1, the J gene TRBJ1-1; D call uncertain. Germline loops: CDR1 MNHNS, CDR2 SASEGT. This CDR3 contains 14 residues.

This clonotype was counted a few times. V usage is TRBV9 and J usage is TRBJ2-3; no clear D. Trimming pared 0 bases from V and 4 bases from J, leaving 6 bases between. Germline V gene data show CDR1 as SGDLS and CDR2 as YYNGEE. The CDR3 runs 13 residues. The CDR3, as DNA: TGTGCCAGCAGCGTAGCTAGGGCAGATACGCAGTATTTT. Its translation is CASSVARADTQYF.